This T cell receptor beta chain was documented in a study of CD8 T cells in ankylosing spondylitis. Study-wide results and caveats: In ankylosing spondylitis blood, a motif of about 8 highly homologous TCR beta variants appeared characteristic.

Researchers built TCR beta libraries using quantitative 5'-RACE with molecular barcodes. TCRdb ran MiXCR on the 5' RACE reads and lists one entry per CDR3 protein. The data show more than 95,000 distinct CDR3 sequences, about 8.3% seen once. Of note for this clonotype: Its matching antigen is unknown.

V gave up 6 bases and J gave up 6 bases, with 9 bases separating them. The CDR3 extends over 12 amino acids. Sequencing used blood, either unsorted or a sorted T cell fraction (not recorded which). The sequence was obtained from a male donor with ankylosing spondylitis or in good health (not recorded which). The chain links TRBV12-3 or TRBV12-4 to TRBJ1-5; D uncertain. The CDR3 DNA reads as TGTGCCAGCAGCCCGGTTGCTCAGCCCCAGCATTTT. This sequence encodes CASSPVAQPQHF.